This record concerns one TCR beta chain sequence. Its antigen remains unidentified. This specimen comes from a study of Graves' ophthalmopathy and Graves' hyperthyroidism. General study findings and limits: The majority of expanded thyroid clonotypes above 0.001 frequency also occurred in blood.

CDR3 length: 13 residues. The V end lost 7 bases, the J end lost 8 bases, and 17 bases lay between the germline ends. CDR1 is MDHEN and CDR2 is SYDVKM in the germline V gene. Amplification of TCR beta CDR3 regions used RNA transcripts. An opening RT-PCR round employed HTBI primers and preceded a second-round multiplex PCR. One entry per CDR3 protein, called by TCRdb with MiXCR from the multiplex PCR reads. The table shows 1 million to 1.3 million distinct CDR3 sequences, with about 36% occurring only once. Sequenced input: peripheral blood or thyroid tissue (not recorded which). The sequence came from an adult man with Graves' hyperthyroidism. The chain links TRBV28 to TRBJ1-2; D perhaps matches TRBD1 (5 bases). The CDR3, as DNA: TGTGCCAGCATCCAAGGGAGGGGAGTCGGCTACACCTTC. Its translation is CASIQGRGVGYTF.